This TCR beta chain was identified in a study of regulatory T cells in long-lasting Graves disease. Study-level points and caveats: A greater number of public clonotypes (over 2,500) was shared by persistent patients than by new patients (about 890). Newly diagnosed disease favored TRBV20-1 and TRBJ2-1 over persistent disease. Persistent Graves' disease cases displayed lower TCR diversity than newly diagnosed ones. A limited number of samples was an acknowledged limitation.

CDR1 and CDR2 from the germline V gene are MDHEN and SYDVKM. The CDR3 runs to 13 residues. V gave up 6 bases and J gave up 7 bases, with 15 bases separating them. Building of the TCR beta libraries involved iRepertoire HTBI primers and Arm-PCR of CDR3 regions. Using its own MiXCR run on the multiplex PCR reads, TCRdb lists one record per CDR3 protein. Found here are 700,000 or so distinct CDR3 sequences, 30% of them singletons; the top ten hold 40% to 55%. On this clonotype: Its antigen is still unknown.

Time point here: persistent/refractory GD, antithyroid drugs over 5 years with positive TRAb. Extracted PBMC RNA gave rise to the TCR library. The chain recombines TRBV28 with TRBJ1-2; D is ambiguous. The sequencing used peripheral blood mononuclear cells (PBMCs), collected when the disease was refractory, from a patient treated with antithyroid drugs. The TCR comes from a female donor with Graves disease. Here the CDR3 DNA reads TGTGCCAGCAGCCCCTACCCGGGCGGTGGCTACACCTTC. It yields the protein CASSPYPGGGYTF.